Listed here are 19 T cell receptor beta chains from one sample, sequenced in a study of blood T cell repertoires in COVID-19. TCRdb's table, derived via immunoSEQ multiplex PCR, lists solely in-frame clones and lacks some. The data show some 160,000 clones, with 75% to 85% seen just once and 3% to 4% held by the top ten. Material for sequencing was PBMCs or T cells enriched from blood (not recorded which). The receptors here all came from a woman aged 60-75 years who had recovered from COVID-19.

The chain links TRBV10-3 to TRBJ2-5, with TRBD2 identical over 10 bases. This CDR3 comprises 14 residues. The ends lost 6 bases at V and 4 bases at J; junction bases unmatched: 5. Germline CDR1 reads ENHRY; CDR2 reads SYGVKD. The DNA of the CDR3 is TGTGCCATCAGCCTGGGACTAGCGCGAGAGACCCAGTACTTC. Protein sequence: CAISLGLARETQYF.

The genes are TRBV7-9 and TRBJ1-1; possible D gene TRBD1, 5 bases. V was clipped by 3 bases and J by 3 bases, with 17 bases between them. Germline V gene lookup returns CDR1 SEHNR and CDR2 FQNEAQ (reference sequence). This CDR3 comprises 16 residues. The CDR3 DNA sequence: TGTGCCAGCAGCTTCAAACTGTCCAGGGCGCACACTGAAGCTTTCTTT. It yields the protein CASSFKLSRAHTEAFF.

The chain recombines TRBV5-1 with TRBJ2-1, with 8 bases that match TRBD2. V lost 1 base, J lost 9 bases, and 0 bases stayed unmatched. The CDR3 is 12 residues long. Germline V CDR1 and CDR2: SGHRS, YFSETQ. The DNA of the CDR3 is TGCGCCAGCAGCTTGACTAGCGGTGAGCAGTTCTTC. Translating it yields CASSLTSGEQFF.

The CDR3: CASSQDWGQGAQGYTF. CDR3 nucleotide sequence: TGCGCCAGCAGCCAAGATTGGGGACAGGGGGCGCAAGGCTACACCTTC. This sequence joins TRBV4-1 and TRBJ1-2; 12 bases match TRBD1. With 0 bases clipped from V and 8 bases from J, the junction kept 7 bases outside the gene matches. The CDR3 spans 16 residues. From germline, CDR1 is MGHRA and CDR2 YSYEKL.

This clone was detected only once. V usage is TRBV4-1 and J usage is TRBJ1-2, with 10 bases aligning to TRBD1. V gave up 2 bases and J gave up 6 bases; unmatched junction bases: 9. The length of the CDR3 is 16 residues. Germline loops: CDR1 MGHRA, CDR2 YSYEKL. CDR3 sequence: CASSQPLGQGLNGYTF. In DNA, the CDR3 is TGCGCCAGCAGCCAACCCCTGGGACAGGGGTTGAATGGCTACACCTTC.

J is TRBJ1-6 and V is TRBV30; D is uncertain. The ends were cut back, 0 bases at V and 9 bases at J, with 9 bases in the middle. This CDR3 is 13 amino acids long. Germline V gene lookup returns CDR1 GTSNPN and CDR2 SVGIG (reference sequence). The CDR3 bases are TGTGCCTGGAGTGTAAAGGAGGGTTCACCCCTCCACTTT. Protein sequence: CAWSVKEGSPLHF.

This clone was seen a few times. The chain combines TRBV7-8 with TRBJ1-1, with D tentatively TRBD1 (6 bases). The CDR3 runs to 14 residues. Trimming left V 3 bases short and J 2 bases short, with 10 bases between. Germline V gene data show CDR1 as SGHVS and CDR2 as FQNEAQ. The chain's CDR3 is CASSFGGGNTEAFF. CDR3 in DNA: TGTGCCAGCAGCTTTGGGGGGGGCAACACTGAAGCTTTCTTT.

This chain links TRBV2 with TRBJ1-1; TRBD1 aligns across 7 bases. J gave up 1 base and V 8 bases, and 10 bases lay outside the gene matches. Germline CDR1 SNHLY, CDR2 FYNNEI. The CDR3 covers 15 residues. CDR3 sequence reads: CASDRDRIRNTEAFF. The CDR3 DNA reads TGTGCCAGCGACAGGGATAGAATACGGAACACTGAAGCTTTCTTT.

The chain uses TRBV12-5 and TRBJ1-1, with TRBD1 identical over 8 bases. The ends lost 3 bases at V and 0 bases at J; junction bases unmatched: 9. Germline V gives CDR1 LGHNT, CDR2 FRNRAP. This CDR3 is built from 17 residues. CDR3 region: CASGFFGQGIMNTEAFF. CDR3 sequence (DNA): TGTGCTAGTGGTTTTTTCGGACAGGGAATTATGAACACTGAAGCTTTCTTT.

This sequence joins TRBV7-2 and TRBJ1-2; TRBD1 matches at 8 bases. The CDR3 runs to 13 residues. J was trimmed by 5 bases and V by 4 bases; bases with no gene match: 3. Germline CDR1 SGHTA, CDR2 FQGNSA. The DNA of the CDR3 is TGTGCCAGCAGCTCGGACAGGGCTTATGGCTACACCTTC. This codes for CASSSDRAYGYTF.

This clone was recorded once. This chain uses TRBV9 with TRBJ2-7; 9 positions match TRBD1. J was trimmed by 2 bases and V by 0 bases; bases with no gene match: 3. The CDR3 loop spans 15 amino acids. The V gene's germline CDR1 is SGDLS and CDR2 YYNGEE. In DNA, the CDR3 is TGTGCCAGCAGCGTAGCGGGGGACAGGGCCTACGAGCAGTACTTC. Translation gives CASSVAGDRAYEQYF.

The chain recombines TRBV30 with TRBJ1-4; D remains ambiguous. This CDR3 comprises 14 residues. Germline loops: CDR1 GTSNPN, CDR2 SVGIG (reference sequence). Deletions cut 3 bases from V and 8 bases from J, with 16 bases between. In nucleotides, the CDR3 is TGTGCCTGGAGCTCCTCTTCCGGGTACGAAAAACTGTTTTTT. This gives the protein CAWSSSSGYEKLFF.

The genes are TRBV19 and TRBJ1-2; D is uncertain. This CDR3 is 17 amino acids long. Germline CDR1 and CDR2: LNHDA and SQIVND (reference sequence). Trimming took off 3 bases at V and 3 bases at J, with 20 bases between the two ends. The CDR3 sequence: CASSISFDRPRDYGYTF. The CDR3 nucleotides read TGTGCCAGTAGTATCTCCTTTGATCGGCCACGGGACTATGGCTACACCTTC.

This clone was detected only once. The chain employs TRBV3-1 (or the pseudogene TRBV3-2) and TRBJ2-5; D is possibly TRBD2 (5 bases). This CDR3 is built from 15 residues. V was clipped by 0 bases and J by 0 bases, with 8 bases between them. Per germline, CDR1 LGHDT and CDR2 YNNKEL (reference sequence). Written as DNA, the CDR3 is TGTGCCAGCAGCCAAGACCACGGGAACCAAGAGACCCAGTACTTC. It encodes CASSQDHGNQETQYF.

This CDR3 reads CASSMDRGPPGSNQPQHF. In DNA form, the CDR3 reads TGTGCCAGCAGCATGGACAGGGGACCACCGGGGAGCAATCAGCCCCAGCATTTT. This chain links TRBV13 with TRBJ1-5; TRBD1 matches 9 bases. The CDR3 is 18 amino acids. Trimming cost V 5 bases and J 1 base; bases outside gene matches: 12. Germline V CDR1 and CDR2: PRHDT, FYEKMQ (reference sequence).

The chain carries TRBV7-2 and TRBJ1-5; TRBD1 might be the D (6 bases). The germline gives CDR1 SGHTA, CDR2 FQGNSA. This CDR3 spans 13 amino acids. Trimming took off 4 bases at V and 6 bases at J, with 10 bases between the two ends. In DNA, the CDR3 is TGTGCCAGCAGCTCGGCAGGGGTTCAGCCCCAGCATTTT. It encodes CASSSAGVQPQHF.

The chain links TRBV27 to TRBJ1-2; 7 nucleotides line up with TRBD1. Per the germline V gene, CDR1 is MNHEY and CDR2 is SMNVEV (reference sequence). The CDR3 length is 16 residues. V was pared by 4 bases and J by 5 bases, with 13 bases of the junction left unmatched. The CDR3 nucleotides read TGTGCCAGCAGTTCCCGCCACGAACAGGGGTGGTATGGCTACACCTTC. It codes for CASSSRHEQGWYGYTF.

The gene calls are TRBV24-1 and TRBJ2-5, with TRBD2 matching 9 bases. After removal of 7 bases from V and 2 bases from J, the junction contained 7 bases not matched to a gene. CDR3 length equals 15 residues. In germline, CDR1 is KGHDR, CDR2 SFDVKD. The CDR3 nucleotides read TGTGCCACCAGCTCAGCGGGGGGCGAACAAGAGACCCAGTACTTC. Encoded protein: CATSSAGGEQETQYF.

The chain combines TRBV2 with TRBJ2-3, with D tentatively TRBD1 (5 bases). The CDR3 runs to 15 residues. Germline assignment: CDR1 SNHLY and CDR2 FYNNEI. The germline V and J ends were trimmed by 3 bases and 2 bases, with 12 bases remaining between them. The CDR3 DNA reads as TGTGCCAGCAGTGAGAGGTGGGGCCACACAGATACGCAGTATTTT. Its protein is CASSERWGHTDTQYF. Full variable domain (rest looked up from reference TRBV2 and TRBJ2-3): EPEVTQTPSHQVTQMGQEVILRCVPISNHLYFYWYRQILGQKVEFLVSFYNNEISEKSEIFDDQFSVERPDGSNFTLKIRSTKLEDSAMYFCASSERWGHTDTQYFGPGTRLTVL.